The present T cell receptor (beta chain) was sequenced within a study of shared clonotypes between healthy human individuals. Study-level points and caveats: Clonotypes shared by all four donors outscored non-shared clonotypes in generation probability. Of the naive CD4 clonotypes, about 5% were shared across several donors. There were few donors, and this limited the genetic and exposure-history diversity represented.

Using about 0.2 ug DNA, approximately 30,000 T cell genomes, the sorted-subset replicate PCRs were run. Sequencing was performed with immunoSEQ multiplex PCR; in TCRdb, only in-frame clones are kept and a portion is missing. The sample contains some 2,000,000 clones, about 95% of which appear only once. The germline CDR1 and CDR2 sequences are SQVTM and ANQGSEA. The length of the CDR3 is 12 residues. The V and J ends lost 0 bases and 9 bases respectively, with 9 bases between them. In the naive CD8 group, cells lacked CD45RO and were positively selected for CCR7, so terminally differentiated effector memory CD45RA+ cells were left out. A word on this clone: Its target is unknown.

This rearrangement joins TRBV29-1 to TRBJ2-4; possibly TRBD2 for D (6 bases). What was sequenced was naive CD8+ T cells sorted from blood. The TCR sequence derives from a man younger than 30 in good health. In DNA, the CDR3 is TGCAGCGTTGAAGATTCCGGGGGCATTCAGTACTTC. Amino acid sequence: CSVEDSGGIQYF.